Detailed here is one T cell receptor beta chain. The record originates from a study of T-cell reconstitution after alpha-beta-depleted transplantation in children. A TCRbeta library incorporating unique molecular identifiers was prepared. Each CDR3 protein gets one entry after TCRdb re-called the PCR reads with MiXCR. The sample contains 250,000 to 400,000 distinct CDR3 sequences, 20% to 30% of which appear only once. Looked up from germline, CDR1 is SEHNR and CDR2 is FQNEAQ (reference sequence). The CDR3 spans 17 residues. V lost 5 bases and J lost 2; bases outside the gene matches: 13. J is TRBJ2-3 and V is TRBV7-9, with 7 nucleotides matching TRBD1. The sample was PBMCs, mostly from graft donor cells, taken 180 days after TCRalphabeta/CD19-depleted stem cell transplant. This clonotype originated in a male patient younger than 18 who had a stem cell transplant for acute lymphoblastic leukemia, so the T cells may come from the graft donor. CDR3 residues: CASSPTGVHSSTDTQYF. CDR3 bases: TGTGCCAGCAGCCCTACAGGGGTCCATAGTTCCACAGATACGCAGTATTTT.